The T cell receptor beta chain described here comes from a study of blood T cell repertoires in COVID-19. The assay was immunoSEQ multiplex PCR, and TCRdb's table has in-frame clones only and misses some. The table shows under 100,000 clones, with approximately 89% occurring only once. The receptor was derived from a human donor in a cohort sampled during active COVID-19. Material: peripheral blood.

This CDR3 is CASSLANEQFF. Written as DNA, the CDR3 is TGTGCCAGCAGCTTAGCTAATGAGCAGTTCTTC. The chain joins TRBV14 to TRBJ2-1; D is unclear. Germline CDR1 is SGHDN and CDR2 is FVKESK. The CDR3 is 11 amino acids. Trimming stripped 5 bases from V and 7 bases from J, with 6 bases between.